Listed here is a single TCR beta chain. This sample also contains other DNA sequences that code for the same CDR3. This table comes from immunoSEQ multiplex PCR, and its TCRdb copy is limited to in-frame clones, with some not included. This repertoire shows about 2.3 million clones, about nine tenths found once; its top ten account for 0.37%. The sample is drawn from a study of shared clonotypes between healthy human individuals. Donation came from healthy HIV-negative adults that had no recent acute infections or vaccinations. The specimen sequenced was naive CD4+ T cells from PBMCs. Specified subset: CD45RA+ positively selected. This TCR derives from a young man in good health. Some clones in this sample may be carry-over from other donors' samples.

CDR3 protein: CASSMGNTEAFF. CDR3 DNA sequence: TGTGCCAGTAGTATGGGCAACACTGAAGCTTTCTTT. This sequence joins TRBV19 and TRBJ1-1; D gene unclear. The CDR3 consists of 12 residues. V lost 3 bases, J lost 2 bases, and 4 bases lay in between. Germline V lookup: CDR1 LNHDA, CDR2 SQIVND (reference sequence).